Here is one T cell receptor beta chain with its context. Its antigen remains unidentified. RNA transcripts provided the template for amplifying TCR beta CDR3 regions. HTBI primers were employed in first-round RT-PCR, then a second-round multiplex PCR followed. MiXCR, run by TCRdb on the multiplex PCR reads, gives a single entry per CDR3 protein. The sample records hundreds of thousands of distinct CDR3 sequences, 40% to 50% being singletons. The sample originates from a study of Graves' ophthalmopathy and Graves' hyperthyroidism. Study overall: There was a collection of peripheral blood at initial diagnosis, before any treatment.

Germline V gene sequence: CDR1 SEHNR, CDR2 FQNEAQ (reference sequence). CDR3 length equals 15 residues. V lost 5 bases and J lost 4, with 14 bases in between. Notes on the study in general: Ophthalmopathy progression prediction by the model yielded a sensitivity of 70.59% and a specificity of under 80%. Ophthalmopathy and stable hyperthyroidism were discriminated by a 13-signature model, with roughly 88% sensitivity and under 84% specificity. Thyroid clonotypes that were expanded above 0.001 frequency mostly also appeared in blood.

The clonotype was recovered from an adult man with Graves' ophthalmopathy. The material sequenced was peripheral blood. The chain uses TRBV7-9 and TRBJ2-2, with TRBD2 as a possible D gene (6 bases). The CDR3: CASSGRLDLTGELFF. In DNA, the CDR3 is TGTGCCAGCAGCGGCCGACTAGACCTCACCGGGGAGCTGTTTTTT.